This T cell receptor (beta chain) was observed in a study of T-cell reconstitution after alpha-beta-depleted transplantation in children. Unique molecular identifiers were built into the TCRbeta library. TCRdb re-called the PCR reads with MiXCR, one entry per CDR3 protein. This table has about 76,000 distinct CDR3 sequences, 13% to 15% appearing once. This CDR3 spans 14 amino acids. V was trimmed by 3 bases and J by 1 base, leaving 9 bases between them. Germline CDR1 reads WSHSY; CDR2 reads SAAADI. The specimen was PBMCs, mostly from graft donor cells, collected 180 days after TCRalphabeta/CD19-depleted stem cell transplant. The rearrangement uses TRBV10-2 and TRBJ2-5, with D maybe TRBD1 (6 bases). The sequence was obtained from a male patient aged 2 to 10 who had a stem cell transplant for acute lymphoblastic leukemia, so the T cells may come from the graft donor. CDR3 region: CASSDGDIQETQYF. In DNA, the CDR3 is TGCGCCAGCAGTGATGGGGACATCCAAGAGACCCAGTACTTC.